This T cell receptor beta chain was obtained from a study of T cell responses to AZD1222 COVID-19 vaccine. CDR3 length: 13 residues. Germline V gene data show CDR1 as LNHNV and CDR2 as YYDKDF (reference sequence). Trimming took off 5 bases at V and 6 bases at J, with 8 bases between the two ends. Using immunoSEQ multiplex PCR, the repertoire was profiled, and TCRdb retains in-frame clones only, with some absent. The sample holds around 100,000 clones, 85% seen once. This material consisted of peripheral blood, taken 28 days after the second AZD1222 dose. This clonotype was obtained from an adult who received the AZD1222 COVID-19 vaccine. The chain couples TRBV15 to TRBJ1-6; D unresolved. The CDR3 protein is CATSYSSNSPLHF. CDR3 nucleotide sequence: TGTGCCACCAGCTACAGTTCTAATTCACCCCTCCACTTT.